The following is a T cell receptor (beta chain) sequence with its context. Its antigen is still unknown. The sample belongs to a study of T cell responses to AZD1222 COVID-19 vaccine. Study-level findings and limits: Seropositive status at baseline applied to only a handful of AZD1222 recipients. Mostly white British, mostly female donors; authors suggested clonal diversity may be underestimated. A rise in Spike-specific TCR breadth and depth followed two AZD1222 doses.

Some clones are missing from TCRdb's copy, which holds only in-frame ones; the method was immunoSEQ multiplex PCR. The table records 90,000 to 150,000 clones, approximately 92% of them present only once. The CDR3 runs to 15 residues. CDR1 is MNHEY and CDR2 is SMNVEV in the germline V gene (reference sequence). V lost 6 bases and J 3 bases, leaving 17 bases between the germline ends. This sample comprised peripheral blood, obtained 28 days after the second dose of the MenACWY control vaccine. The rearrangement uses TRBV27 and TRBJ2-5; perhaps TRBD2 as D (6 bases). The receptor was isolated from an adult who received the MenACWY meningococcal vaccine as a control. The CDR3 region has the DNA TGTGCCAGCAGCTCCATCGGGGGTTTCGAAGAGACCCAGTACTTC. Its translation: CASSSIGGFEETQYF.